This T cell receptor beta chain derives from a study of beta chain features in type 1 diabetes. Study details: Sorted cells, more than 95,000,000 in number, were examined across all samples.

The investigators reverse transcribed all of the isolated RNA, so they sequenced expressed TCRB transcripts. Around 3.9 million reads per sample were averaged for naive, central memory and regulatory samples. TCRdb's table, derived via immunoSEQ multiplex PCR, lists solely in-frame clones and lacks some. The sample lists about 170,000 clones, 6.5% to 9.5% occurring once. Germline loops: CDR1 SGHDN, CDR2 FVKESK. Trimming removed 4 bases from V and 0 bases from J, with 7 bases in between. There are 14 residues in the CDR3. Notes on the study in general: Across all four CD4+ subsets, people with type 1 diabetes showed modestly shorter TCRB CDR3s. Using cDNA template may skew counts toward highly expressing activated cells.

This clone has at least ten counts. The antigen remains unidentified. Sequencing was performed on central memory CD4+ T cells from blood. The chain couples TRBV14 to TRBJ2-1; a weak D match, TRBD1 (5 bases). The receptor's source is a woman aged 40 to 50 with type 1 diabetes. The CDR3 protein is CASSPTVSYNEQFF. The CDR3, as DNA: TGTGCCAGCAGCCCGACAGTCTCCTACAATGAGCAGTTCTTC.